These T cell receptor beta chains were read from a single sample in a study of regulatory T cells in long-lasting Graves disease. TCRdb independently ran MiXCR on the multiplex PCR reads; one entry per CDR3 protein. Among about 300,000 distinct CDR3 sequences listed, more than 15% were seen once. The starting material was peripheral blood mononuclear cells (PBMCs), obtained at new diagnosis, from a patient treated with antithyroid drugs. These receptors originate from a female donor with Graves disease. The CDR3 runs from the conserved cysteine through the conserved F or W. Each record gives: J gene, D gene, clone size, V gene, CDR3 DNA, CDR3 protein. A D gene is named only where the DNA matches it firmly. Part of the rows lack a size; the others show once, few, many or a class for expanded clones.

j_gene: TRBJ2-5; d_gene: NA; abundance: NA; v_gene: TRBV12-3/TRBV12-4; CDR3nt: TGTGCCAGCAGCTCGGACGGGGAGGTGACCCAGTACTTC; CDR3aa: CASSSDGEVTQYF
j_gene: TRBJ2-3; d_gene: NA; abundance: many; v_gene: TRBV7-8; CDR3nt: TGTGCCAGCACTTTCCCCCGGGAGATGGGGACAGATACGCAGTATTTT; CDR3aa: CASTFPREMGTDTQYF
j_gene: TRBJ2-1; d_gene: NA; abundance: NA; v_gene: TRBV2; CDR3nt: TGTGCCAGCAGTAAGGAGGGGGGCGGATACAATGAGCAGTTCTTC; CDR3aa: CASSKEGGGYNEQFF
j_gene: TRBJ2-7; d_gene: TRBD2; abundance: few; v_gene: TRBV20-1; CDR3nt: TGCAGTGCTACGGGGGGAGGGCCGGCTGAGCAGTACTTC; CDR3aa: CSATGGGPAEQYF
j_gene: TRBJ1-5; d_gene: TRBD1; abundance: many; v_gene: TRBV6-1; CDR3nt: TGTGCCAGCATATGGGACGGGACAGGGGATCAGCCCCAGCATTTT; CDR3aa: CASIWDGTGDQPQHF
j_gene: TRBJ2-5; d_gene: TRBD2; abundance: few; v_gene: TRBV5-1; CDR3nt: TGCGCCAGCAAGGTAGCGGGAGTGGGGGAGACCCAGTACTTC; CDR3aa: CASKVAGVGETQYF
j_gene: TRBJ2-3; d_gene: NA; abundance: many; v_gene: TRBV20-1; CDR3nt: TGCAGTGTCCCGGGGGATCTCAAATGGAGTACAGATACGCAGTATTTT; CDR3aa: CSVPGDLKWSTDTQYF
j_gene: TRBJ1-5; d_gene: TRBD1; abundance: few; v_gene: TRBV19; CDR3nt: TGTGCCAGTAGTCTAACAGGGGGCGTCGGTCAGCCCCAGCATTTT; CDR3aa: CASSLTGGVGQPQHF
j_gene: TRBJ2-5; d_gene: NA; abundance: few; v_gene: TRBV18; CDR3nt: TGTGCCAGCTCACCGCAAGACGGCGGGACCCAGTACTTC; CDR3aa: CASSPQDGGTQYF
j_gene: TRBJ1-2; d_gene: NA; abundance: many; v_gene: TRBV20-1; CDR3nt: TGCAGTGCTAGTCCCTCGGCCTATGGCTACACCTTC; CDR3aa: CSASPSAYGYTF
j_gene: TRBJ1-2; d_gene: TRBD1; abundance: NA; v_gene: TRBV27; CDR3nt: TGTGCCAGCAGTTTATCGAGAGGGGGCGGTGGCTACACCTTC; CDR3aa: CASSLSRGGGGYTF
j_gene: TRBJ2-3; d_gene: NA; abundance: many; v_gene: TRBV13; CDR3nt: TGTGCCAGCAGCTCAACGTGGGGGACAGATACGCAGTATTTT; CDR3aa: CASSSTWGTDTQYF
j_gene: TRBJ2-2; d_gene: NA; abundance: few; v_gene: TRBV19; CDR3nt: TGTGCCAGTAGGAAGCCGGGACACCTCACCGGGGAGCTGTTTTTT; CDR3aa: CASRKPGHLTGELFF
j_gene: TRBJ1-4; d_gene: NA; abundance: many; v_gene: TRBV7-2; CDR3nt: TGTGCCAGCAGCTTAGGGGGCGGCGAAAAACTGTTTTTT; CDR3aa: CASSLGGGEKLFF
j_gene: TRBJ2-1; d_gene: NA; abundance: many; v_gene: TRBV7-9; CDR3nt: TGTGCCAGCAGCAAGGACTGGCCTTATGGTGAGCAGTTCTTC; CDR3aa: CASSKDWPYGEQFF
j_gene: TRBJ1-6; d_gene: NA; abundance: many; v_gene: TRBV12-3/TRBV12-4; CDR3nt: TGTGCCAGCAGTTTGTTGGGCGGTTCACCCCTCCACTTT; CDR3aa: CASSLLGGSPLHF
j_gene: TRBJ1-3; d_gene: TRBD1; abundance: NA; v_gene: TRBV7-8; CDR3nt: TGTGCCAGCAGCTTAATGACACTCCCAGGGGGTGGCACCATATATTTT; CDR3aa: CASSLMTLPGGGTIYF
j_gene: TRBJ1-1; d_gene: NA; abundance: many; v_gene: TRBV18; CDR3nt: TGTGCCAGCTCAGCTGTGGAGAACACTGAAGCTTTCTTT; CDR3aa: CASSAVENTEAFF
j_gene: TRBJ1-2; d_gene: NA; abundance: many; v_gene: TRBV2; CDR3nt: TGTGCCAGCTCTGTCGATAATGGGGTGAGGGGGGGCTACACCTTC; CDR3aa: CASSVDNGVRGGYTF
j_gene: TRBJ1-4; d_gene: NA; abundance: many; v_gene: TRBV12-3/TRBV12-4; CDR3nt: TGTGCCAGCAGTTCCCCCGGGAATAATGAAAAACTGTTTTTT; CDR3aa: CASSSPGNNEKLFF
j_gene: TRBJ2-5; d_gene: NA; abundance: NA; v_gene: TRBV6-2/TRBV6-3; CDR3nt: TGTGCCAGCAGTTACTCCACTCGGAGGCAGGCTAGTGATGTCCGAAACCAAGAGACCCAGTACTTC; CDR3aa: CASSYSTRRQASDVRNQETQYF
j_gene: TRBJ1-5; d_gene: NA; abundance: NA; v_gene: TRBV18; CDR3nt: TGTGCCAGCTCAGCCCTATCGGGGCAGCCCCAGCATTTT; CDR3aa: CASSALSGQPQHF
j_gene: TRBJ1-2; d_gene: NA; abundance: many; v_gene: TRBV12-3/TRBV12-4; CDR3nt: TGTGCCAGCAGTTTCCGGGGGGGCCTCCCCTATGGCTACACCTTC; CDR3aa: CASSFRGGLPYGYTF
j_gene: TRBJ1-2; d_gene: TRBD1; abundance: NA; v_gene: TRBV20-1; CDR3nt: TGCAGTGCTACCTCTAGACAGGGAGGCTATGGCTACACCTTC; CDR3aa: CSATSRQGGYGYTF
j_gene: TRBJ1-2; d_gene: NA; abundance: NA; v_gene: TRBV6-2/TRBV6-3; CDR3nt: TGTGCCAGCAGTTATTACGACCCCATCGTCTATGGCTACACCTTC; CDR3aa: CASSYYDPIVYGYTF
j_gene: TRBJ2-1; d_gene: TRBD2; abundance: few; v_gene: TRBV5-6; CDR3nt: TGTGCCAGCGTACTAGCGGGGAGGCACAATGAGCAGTTCTTC; CDR3aa: CASVLAGRHNEQFF